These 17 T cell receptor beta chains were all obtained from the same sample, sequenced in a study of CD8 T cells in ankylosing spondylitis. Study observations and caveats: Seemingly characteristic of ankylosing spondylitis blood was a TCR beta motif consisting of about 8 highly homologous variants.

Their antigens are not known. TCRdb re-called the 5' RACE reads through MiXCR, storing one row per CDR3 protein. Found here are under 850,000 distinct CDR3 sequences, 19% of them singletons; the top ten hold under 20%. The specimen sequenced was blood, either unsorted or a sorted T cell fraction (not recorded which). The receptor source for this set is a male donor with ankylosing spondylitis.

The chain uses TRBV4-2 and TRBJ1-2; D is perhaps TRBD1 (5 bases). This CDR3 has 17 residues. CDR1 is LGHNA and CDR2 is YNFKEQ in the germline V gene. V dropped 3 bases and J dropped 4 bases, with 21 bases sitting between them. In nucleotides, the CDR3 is TGTGCCAGCAGCCAGGATAGACTTCCCCAGGGAATCTATGGCTACACCTTC. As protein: CASSQDRLPQGIYGYTF.

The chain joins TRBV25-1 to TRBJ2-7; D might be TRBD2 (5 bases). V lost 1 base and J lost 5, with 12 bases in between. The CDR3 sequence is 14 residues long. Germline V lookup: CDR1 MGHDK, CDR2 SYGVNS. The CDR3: CASSEFRGHHEQYF. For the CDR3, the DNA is TGTGCCAGCAGTGAATTTCGGGGTCACCACGAGCAGTACTTC.

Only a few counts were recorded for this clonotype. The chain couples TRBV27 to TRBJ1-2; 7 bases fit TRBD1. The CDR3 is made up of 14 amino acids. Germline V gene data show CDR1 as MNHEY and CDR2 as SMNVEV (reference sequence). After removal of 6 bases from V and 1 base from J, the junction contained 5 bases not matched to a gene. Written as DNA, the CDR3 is TGTGCCAGCAGCCCCAGGGGGTTTAACTATGGCTACACCTTC. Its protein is CASSPRGFNYGYTF.

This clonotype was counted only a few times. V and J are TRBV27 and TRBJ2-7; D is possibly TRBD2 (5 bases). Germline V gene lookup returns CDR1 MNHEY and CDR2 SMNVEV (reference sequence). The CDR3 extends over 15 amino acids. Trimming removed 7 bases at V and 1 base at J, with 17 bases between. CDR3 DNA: TGTGCCAGCAACCCTGTGAGGGTTGGGTCCTACGAGCAGTACTTC. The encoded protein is CASNPVRVGSYEQYF.

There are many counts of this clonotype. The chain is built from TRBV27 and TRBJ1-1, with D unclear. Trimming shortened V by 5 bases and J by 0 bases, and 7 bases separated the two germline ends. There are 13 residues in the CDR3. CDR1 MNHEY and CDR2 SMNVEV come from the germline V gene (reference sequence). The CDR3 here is CASSPAMNTEAFF. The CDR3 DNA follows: TGTGCCAGCAGTCCAGCCATGAACACTGAAGCTTTCTTT.

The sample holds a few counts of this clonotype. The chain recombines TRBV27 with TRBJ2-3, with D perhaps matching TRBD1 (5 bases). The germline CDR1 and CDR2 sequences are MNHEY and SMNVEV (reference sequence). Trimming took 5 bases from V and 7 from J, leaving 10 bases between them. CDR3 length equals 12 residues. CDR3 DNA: TGTGCCAGCAGTCCCCAGGGAAATACGCAGTATTTT. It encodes CASSPQGNTQYF.

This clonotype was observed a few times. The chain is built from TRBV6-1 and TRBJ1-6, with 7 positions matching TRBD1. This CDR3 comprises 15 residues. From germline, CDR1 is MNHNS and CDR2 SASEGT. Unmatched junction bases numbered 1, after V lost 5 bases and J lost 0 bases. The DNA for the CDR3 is TGTGCCAGCAGTCCAGGGGGCTCCTATAATTCACCCCTCCACTTT. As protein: CASSPGGSYNSPLHF.

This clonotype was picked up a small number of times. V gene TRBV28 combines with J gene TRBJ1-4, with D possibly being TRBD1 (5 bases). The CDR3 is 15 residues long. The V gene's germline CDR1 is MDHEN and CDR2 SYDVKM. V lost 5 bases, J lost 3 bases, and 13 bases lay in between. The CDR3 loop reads CASSPNRIPNEKLFF. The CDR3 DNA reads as TGTGCCAGCAGTCCCAACAGGATCCCTAATGAAAAACTGTTTTTT. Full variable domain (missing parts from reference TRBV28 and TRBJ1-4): DVKVTQSSRYLVKRTGEKVFLECVQDMDHENMFWYRQDPGLGLRLIYFSYDVKMKEKGDIPEGYSVSREKKERFSLILESASTNQTSMYLCASSPNRIPNEKLFFGSGTQLSVL.

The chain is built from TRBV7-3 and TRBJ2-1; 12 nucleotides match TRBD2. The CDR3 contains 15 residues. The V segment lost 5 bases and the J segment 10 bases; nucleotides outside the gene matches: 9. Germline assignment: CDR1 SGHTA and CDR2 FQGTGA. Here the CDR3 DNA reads TGTGCCAGCAGCACGACTAGCGGGAGTTATGACGAGCAGTTCTTC. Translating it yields CASSTTSGSYDEQFF.

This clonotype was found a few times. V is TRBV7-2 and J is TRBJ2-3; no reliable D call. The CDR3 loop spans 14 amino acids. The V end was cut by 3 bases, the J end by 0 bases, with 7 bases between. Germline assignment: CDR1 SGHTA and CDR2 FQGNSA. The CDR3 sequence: CASSFYLSTDTQYF. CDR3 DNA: TGTGCCAGCAGCTTTTACCTAAGCACAGATACGCAGTATTTT.

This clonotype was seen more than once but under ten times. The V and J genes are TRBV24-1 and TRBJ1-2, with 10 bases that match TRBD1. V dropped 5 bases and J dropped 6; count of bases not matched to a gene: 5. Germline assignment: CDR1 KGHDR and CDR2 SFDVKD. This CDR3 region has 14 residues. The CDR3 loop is CATSGGQGQDGYTF. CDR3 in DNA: TGTGCCACCAGTGGGGGACAGGGGCAGGATGGCTACACCTTC.

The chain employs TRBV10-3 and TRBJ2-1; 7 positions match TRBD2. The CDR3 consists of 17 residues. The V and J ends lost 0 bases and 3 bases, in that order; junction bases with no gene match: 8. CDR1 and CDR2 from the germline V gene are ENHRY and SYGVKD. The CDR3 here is CAISESKASGDYNEQFF. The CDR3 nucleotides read TGTGCCATCAGTGAGTCGAAGGCGAGCGGGGACTACAATGAGCAGTTCTTC.

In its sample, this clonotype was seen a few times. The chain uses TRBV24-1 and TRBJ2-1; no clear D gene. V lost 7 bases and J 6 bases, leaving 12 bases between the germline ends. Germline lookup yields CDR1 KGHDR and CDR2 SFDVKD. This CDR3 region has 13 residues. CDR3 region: CATSLSPINEQFF. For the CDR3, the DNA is TGTGCCACCAGCCTATCTCCGATCAATGAGCAGTTCTTC.

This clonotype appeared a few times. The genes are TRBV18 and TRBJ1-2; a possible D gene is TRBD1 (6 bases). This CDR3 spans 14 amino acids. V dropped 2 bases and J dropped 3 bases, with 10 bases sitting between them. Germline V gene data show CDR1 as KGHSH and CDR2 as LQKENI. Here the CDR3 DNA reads TGTGCCAGCTCACCAGGGGGCGCAGACTATGGCTACACCTTC. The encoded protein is CASSPGGADYGYTF. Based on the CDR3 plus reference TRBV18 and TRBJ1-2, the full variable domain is NAGVMQNPRHLVRRRGQEARLRCSPMKGHSHVYWYRQLPEEGLKFMVYLQKENIIDESGMPKERFSAEFPKEGPSILRIQQVVRGDSAAYFCASSPGGADYGYTFGSGTRLTVV.

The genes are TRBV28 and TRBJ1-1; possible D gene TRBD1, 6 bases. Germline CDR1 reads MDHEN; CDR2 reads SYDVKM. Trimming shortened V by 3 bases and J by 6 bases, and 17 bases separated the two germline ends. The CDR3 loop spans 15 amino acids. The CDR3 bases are TGTGCCAGCAGTTTCCTGACAGGTTTCAGGGCTGAAGCTTTCTTT. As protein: CASSFLTGFRAEAFF. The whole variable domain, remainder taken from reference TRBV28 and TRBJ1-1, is DVKVTQSSRYLVKRTGEKVFLECVQDMDHENMFWYRQDPGLGLRLIYFSYDVKMKEKGDIPEGYSVSREKKERFSLILESASTNQTSMYLCASSFLTGFRAEAFFGQGTRLTVV.

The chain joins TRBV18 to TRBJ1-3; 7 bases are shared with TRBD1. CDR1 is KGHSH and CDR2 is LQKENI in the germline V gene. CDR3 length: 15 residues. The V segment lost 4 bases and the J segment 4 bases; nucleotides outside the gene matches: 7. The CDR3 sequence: CASSLPRDRGNTIYF. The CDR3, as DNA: TGTGCCAGCTCACTTCCCCGGGACAGAGGAAACACCATATATTTT.

CDR3 DNA sequence: TGTGCCAGCAGCTTGTGGATATACAATGAGCAGTTCTTC. Translation gives CASSLWIYNEQFF. The chain links TRBV5-6 to TRBJ2-1; D is uncertain. The length of the CDR3 is 13 residues. Deletions cut 1 base from V and 4 bases from J, with 6 bases between. Looked up from germline, CDR1 is SGHDT and CDR2 is YYEEEE.